Sequencing of this TCR beta chain was carried out in a study of technical replicates of blood from four donors. The repertoire was sequenced with immunoSEQ multiplex PCR; TCRdb's copy has only in-frame clones and lacks some. The data contain 9,500 to 15,000 clones, 93% of them singletons. The V and J ends lost 6 bases and 0 bases respectively, with 15 bases between them. This CDR3 region has 16 residues. Germline CDR1 reads MNHEY; CDR2 reads SMNVEV (reference sequence). This TCR was sampled from a human donor in good health. The sequenced material came from PBMCs. The rearrangement links TRBV27 to TRBJ1-3, with D tentatively TRBD1 (5 bases). CDR3: CASRITGVSSGNTIYF. CDR3 in DNA: TGTGCCAGCAGGATCACAGGTGTCAGCTCTGGAAACACCATATATTTT.